Shown below are 4 T cell receptor beta chains from a single sample sequenced in a study of molecular identifiers for immune sequencing clone quantification. TCRdb reprocessed the PCR reads via MiXCR and lists one record per CDR3 protein. The sample contains about 510,000 distinct CDR3 sequences, around 25% of which appear only once. Sequencing input: naive CD8+ T cells from blood, with Jurkat cell RNA spiked in. Subset described: FACS-sorted CD8+CD4-CCR7+CD45RA+ naive T cells. These receptor sequences come from a human donor in good health. Some libraries in this study had Jurkat cell RNA spiked in.

This clonotype was observed a handful of times. V usage is TRBV27 and J usage is TRBJ2-4; the D gene is possibly TRBD1 (6 bases). The CDR3 runs 15 residues. From germline, CDR1 is MNHEY and CDR2 SMNVEV (reference sequence). Deletions cut 4 bases from V and 1 base from J, with 11 bases between. CDR3 region: CASSSGVWAKNIQYF. The CDR3 nucleotides are TGTGCCAGCAGTTCAGGGGTTTGGGCCAAAAACATTCAGTACTTC.

This clonotype was seen at least ten times. This chain connects TRBV7-2 to TRBJ2-1; the D gene is possibly TRBD1 (6 bases). The V end lost 2 bases, the J end lost 8 bases, and 16 bases lay between the germline ends. This CDR3 contains 15 residues. CDR1 is SGHTA, CDR2 FQGNSA, per germline. In DNA, the CDR3 is TGTGCCAGCAGCTTAATGGGGGCTCCCAAGTATGAGCAGTTCTTC. Translating gives CASSLMGAPKYEQFF. The full variable domain, its missing parts supplied by reference TRBV7-2 and TRBJ2-1, is GAGVSQSPSNKVTEKGKDVELRCDPISGHTALYWYRQSLGQGLEFLIYFQGNSAPDKSGLPSDRFSAERTGGSVSTLTIQRTQQEDSAVYLCASSLMGAPKYEQFFGPGTRLTVL.

In its sample, this clonotype was seen a few times. Just one base apart from a much larger clone, this may be a read error. The V and J genes are TRBV7-2 and TRBJ2-7; D might be TRBD1 (6 bases). V lost 5 bases to trimming and J lost 6 bases, with 14 bases between them. CDR3 size: 13 residues. Germline values: CDR1 SGHTA, CDR2 FQGNSA. CDR3 DNA sequence: TGTGCCAGCAGCACTTACAGGGCGGGCGAGCAGTACTTC. Its protein is CASSTYRAGEQYF.

This clonotype was seen a handful of times. This chain connects TRBV14 to TRBJ1-4; perhaps TRBD1 as D (6 bases). Germline CDR1 and CDR2: SGHDN and FVKESK. The CDR3 runs to 17 residues. The ends were cut back, 1 base at V and 8 bases at J, with 20 bases in the middle. CDR3 sequence: CASSQGKYRERGEKLFF. The DNA for the CDR3 is TGTGCCAGCAGCCAAGGGAAGTACAGGGAAAGGGGGGAAAAACTGTTTTTT.